This T cell receptor (beta chain) appears in the sequencing data of a study of CDR3 diversity in severe acne. MiXCR, run by TCRdb on the PCR reads, gives a single entry per CDR3 protein. Here the sample spans roughly 79,000 distinct CDR3 sequences, about 53% being singletons. This clonotype showed up many times. The CDR3 consists of 12 residues. V was clipped by 5 bases and J by 6 bases; unmatched bases: 1. The germline CDR1 and CDR2 sequences are SQVTM and ANQGSEA. The sample comprised blood. The chain uses TRBV29-1 and TRBJ2-3, with TRBD2 matching 11 bases. This sequence originates from a male donor with severe acne vulgaris. CDR3 residues: CSVSSGRDTQYF. CDR3 DNA: TGCAGCGTTTCTAGCGGGAGGGATACGCAGTATTTT.